This TCR beta chain was recorded in a study of beta chain features in type 1 diabetes. The length of the CDR3 is 13 residues. The germline CDR1 and CDR2 sequences are SGHTA and FQGNSA. The V gene lost 5 bases and the J gene lost 5 bases, with 12 bases spanning the gap. A remark on this clone: Its antigen is not known.

cDNA synthesis used the whole RNA isolate, giving expressed TCRB sequences. The repertoire was sequenced with immunoSEQ multiplex PCR; TCRdb's copy has only in-frame clones and lacks some. Of some 120,000 clones in the sample, 17% were seen once. Broader study findings: Shortening of TCRB CDR3s, moderate but significant, appeared in all four CD4+ subsets of Type 1 diabetes patients. Naive, central memory and regulatory TCRB repertoires appeared more similar among patients than healthy donors.

The sequenced sample consisted of central memory CD4+ T cells from blood. This sequence originates from a man younger than 35 with type 1 diabetes. This chain connects TRBV7-2 to TRBJ2-5; D gene uncertain. The CDR3 loop reads CASSPDLGETQYF. The CDR3 DNA sequence: TGTGCCAGCAGCCCGGATTTGGGCGAGACCCAGTACTTC.